These 20 T cell receptor beta chains came from one sample sequenced in a study of T cell responses to AZD1222 COVID-19 vaccine. The protocol was immunoSEQ multiplex PCR, while the TCRdb copy is restricted to in-frame clones and leaves out a portion. The sample comprises some 150,000 clones, approximately 93% of which are singletons, and around 1% rests with the top ten. Specimen: peripheral blood, collected on day 0 of MenACWY control vaccination. Receptors originate from an adult in good health.

The chain links TRBV25-1 to TRBJ1-5; D not certain. V was clipped by 8 bases and J by 2 bases, with 10 bases between them. CDR3 length equals 13 residues. The germline gives CDR1 MGHDK, CDR2 SYGVNS. Here the CDR3 reads CASSRQGNQPQHF. Here the CDR3 DNA reads TGTGCCAGCTCCCGTCAGGGCAATCAGCCCCAGCATTTT.

This chain joins TRBV11-2 and TRBJ1-3, with D uncertain. Looked up from germline, CDR1 is SGHAT and CDR2 is FQNNGV. The CDR3 loop spans 16 amino acids. V was cut by 3 bases and J by 0 bases, with 12 bases left in between. DNA for the CDR3: TGTGCCAGCAGCTTTGAGCTTGGCAACTCTGGAAACACCATATATTTT. It codes for CASSFELGNSGNTIYF.

The chain employs TRBV9 and TRBJ1-1; TRBD1 matches at 8 bases. The CDR3 covers 15 residues. With V trimmed by 3 bases and J by 1 base, 5 bases remained unmatched. Germline CDR1 reads SGDLS; CDR2 reads YYNGEE. The CDR3 region is CASSANRGENTEAFF. In DNA form, the CDR3 reads TGTGCCAGCAGCGCAAACAGGGGGGAGAACACTGAAGCTTTCTTT.

This clone was seen only once. This chain uses TRBV29-1 with TRBJ2-5, with 8 nucleotides matching TRBD2. This CDR3 spans 15 amino acids. Germline V gene sequence: CDR1 SQVTM, CDR2 ANQGSEA. The trim removed 0 bases at V and 2 bases at J, leaving 5 bases unmatched. Written as DNA, the CDR3 is TGCAGCGTTGAAGATATTGTAGCGGGGCAAGAGACCCAGTACTTC. It is translated as CSVEDIVAGQETQYF.

The V and J genes are TRBV10-3 and TRBJ2-3; D is unresolved. The V gene's germline CDR1 is ENHRY and CDR2 SYGVKD. This CDR3 has 14 amino acids. Trimming shortened V by 4 bases and J by 2 bases, and 10 bases separated the two germline ends. The CDR3 nucleotides are TGTGCCATCAGTGGCCTCCCCCTCACAGATACGCAGTATTTT. It yields the protein CAISGLPLTDTQYF.

The chain has TRBV5-1 and TRBJ1-1; D is perhaps TRBD1 (6 bases). V lost 4 bases to trimming and J lost 1 base, with 11 bases between them. The germline V gene has CDR1 SGHRS and CDR2 YFSETQ. The length of the CDR3 is 14 residues. DNA for the CDR3: TGCGCCAGCAGCAAACAGGGCTGGAACACTGAAGCTTTCTTT. This codes for CASSKQGWNTEAFF.

The V and J genes are TRBV6-2 or TRBV6-3 and TRBJ2-1; D is undetermined. Per germline, CDR1 MNHEY and CDR2 SVGEGT. The CDR3 contains 11 residues. Trimming pared 5 bases from V and 9 bases from J, leaving 8 bases between. CDR3 sequence: CASSGAREQFF. The CDR3 bases are TGTGCCAGCAGTGGAGCACGTGAGCAGTTCTTC.

The V and J genes are TRBV18 and TRBJ1-1; no reliable D call. Germline CDR1 reads KGHSH; CDR2 reads LQKENI. V gave up 3 bases and J gave up 3 bases, with 8 bases separating them. This CDR3 region has 13 residues. The CDR3 coding sequence is TGTGCCAGCTCACCTAAGCCTGACACTGAAGCTTTCTTT. It specifies CASSPKPDTEAFF. Together with reference TRBV18 and TRBJ1-1, the CDR3 gives the full variable domain: NAGVMQNPRHLVRRRGQEARLRCSPMKGHSHVYWYRQLPEEGLKFMVYLQKENIIDESGMPKERFSAEFPKEGPSILRIQQVVRGDSAAYFCASSPKPDTEAFFGQGTRLTVV.

The chain is built from TRBV3-1 (or the pseudogene TRBV3-2) and TRBJ1-6; tentative D call: TRBD1 (6 bases). The germline V gene has CDR1 LGHDT and CDR2 YNNKEL (reference sequence). Trimming cost V 0 bases and J 4 bases, with 13 bases left between them. This CDR3 has 17 residues. The CDR3 bases are TGTGCCAGCAGCCAAGACGGGCAGGGACATTATAATTCACCCCTCCACTTT. Residues: CASSQDGQGHYNSPLHF.

This chain uses TRBV27 with TRBJ2-5; 10 bases are a match to TRBD1. CDR1 is MNHEY, CDR2 SMNVEV, per germline (reference sequence). This CDR3 comprises 15 residues. Germline trimming cut 4 bases from V and 5 bases from J; bases unmatched to any gene: 7. CDR3 DNA sequence: TGTGCCAGCAGTTCCGGGGACAGGGGATCGGAGACCCAGTACTTC. Encoded protein: CASSSGDRGSETQYF.

This chain's CDR3 is CASSLTENTEAFF. CDR3 bases: TGTGCCAGCAGCCTGACAGAGAACACTGAAGCTTTCTTT. The genes are TRBV28 and TRBJ1-1, with D possibly TRBD1 on 5 matching bases. Trimming took off 6 bases at V and 1 base at J, with 9 bases between the two ends. CDR3 length: 13 residues. CDR1 and CDR2 from the germline V gene are MDHEN and SYDVKM.

The chain uses TRBV9 and TRBJ2-6; D is undetermined. V lost 0 bases to trimming and J lost 0 bases, with 7 bases between them. The CDR3 has 16 amino acids. Per germline, CDR1 SGDLS and CDR2 YYNGEE. As DNA, the CDR3 is TGTGCCAGCAGCGTAGATTTGGGCTCTGGGGCCAACGTCCTGACTTTC. Translation: CASSVDLGSGANVLTF.

This chain links TRBV27 with TRBJ1-4; TRBD1 agrees at 8 bases. V shed 6 bases, J shed 7 bases, and the junction held 10 bases outside the gene matches. This CDR3 comprises 15 residues. Looked up from germline, CDR1 is MNHEY and CDR2 is SMNVEV (reference sequence). The chain's CDR3 is CASSRLPGGSEKLFF. CDR3 coding DNA: TGTGCCAGCAGCCGGCTTCCAGGGGGCAGTGAAAAACTGTTTTTT.

The chain couples TRBV5-4 to TRBJ2-7; D may be TRBD1 or TRBD2 (5 bases each). With 6 bases removed from V and 1 base from J, the gap between germline ends came to 14 bases. The CDR3 extends over 14 amino acids. Germline V gene sequence: CDR1 SGHNT, CDR2 YYREEE (reference sequence). CDR3 DNA: TGTGCCAGCACCCCCCCGGGGCCTTCCTACGAGCAGTACTTC. Encoded protein: CASTPPGPSYEQYF.

V gene TRBV25-1 combines with J gene TRBJ2-7; D is ambiguous. Trimming took 9 bases from V and 3 from J, leaving 9 bases between them. The CDR3 is 11 residues long. Germline lookup yields CDR1 MGHDK and CDR2 SYGVNS. The CDR3 loop is CASTDSYEQYF. The CDR3 region has the DNA TGTGCCAGTACGGATAGCTACGAGCAGTACTTC.

This chain joins TRBV25-1 and TRBJ1-2; D call uncertain. The germline V gene has CDR1 MGHDK and CDR2 SYGVNS. With 2 bases removed from V and 8 bases from J, the gap between germline ends came to 12 bases. This CDR3 is built from 13 residues. The CDR3 DNA sequence: TGTGCCAGCAGTGAACTTATAGGGAACGGCTACACCTTC. Amino acid sequence: CASSELIGNGYTF.

The gene calls are TRBV6-5 and TRBJ1-5; D perhaps matches TRBD1 (6 bases). From germline, CDR1 is MNHEY and CDR2 SVGAGI. The CDR3 contains 15 residues. Trimming cost V 6 bases and J 3 bases, with 15 bases left between them. The CDR3 bases are TGTGCCAGCAGCGATACAGGGTCCTACAATCAGCCCCAGCATTTT. Protein sequence: CASSDTGSYNQPQHF.

The V and J genes are TRBV28 and TRBJ1-1; tentative D call: TRBD1 (5 bases). This CDR3 has 11 residues. From germline, CDR1 is MDHEN and CDR2 SYDVKM. V lost 6 bases and J lost 8, with 10 bases in between. The CDR3 bases are TGTGCCAGCAGGTCGGGGGAAGAAGCTTTCTTT. Protein: CASRSGEEAFF.

This chain uses TRBV6-2 or TRBV6-3 with TRBJ1-5, with TRBD1 matching over 8 bases. The V gene's germline CDR1 is MNHEY and CDR2 SVGEGT. CDR3 size: 16 residues. V lost 2 bases and J lost 4; bases outside the gene matches: 7. CDR3 sequence: CASSYADRVLNQPQHF. CDR3 coding DNA: TGTGCCAGCAGTTACGCGGACAGGGTCCTTAATCAGCCCCAGCATTTT.

This chain connects TRBV5-1 to TRBJ2-3; D is uncertain. Between the trimmed V and J ends, which lost 0 bases and 0 bases, there was a span of 14 bases. The CDR3 is 17 amino acids. Germline values: CDR1 SGHRS, CDR2 YFSETQ. This chain's CDR3 is CASSLGMVSDSTDTQYF. The CDR3 DNA sequence: TGCGCCAGCAGCTTGGGAATGGTCAGCGATAGCACAGATACGCAGTATTTT.